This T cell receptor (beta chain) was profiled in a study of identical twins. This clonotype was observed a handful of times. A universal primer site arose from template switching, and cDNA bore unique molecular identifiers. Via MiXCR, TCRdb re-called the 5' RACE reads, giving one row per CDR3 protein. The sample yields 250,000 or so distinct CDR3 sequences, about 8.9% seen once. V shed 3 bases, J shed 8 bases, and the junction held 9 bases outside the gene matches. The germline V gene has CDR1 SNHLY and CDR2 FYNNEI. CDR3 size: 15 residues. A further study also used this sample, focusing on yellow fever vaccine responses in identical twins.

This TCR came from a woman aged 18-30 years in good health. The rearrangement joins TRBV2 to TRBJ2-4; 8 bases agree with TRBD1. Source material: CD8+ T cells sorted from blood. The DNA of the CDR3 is TGTGCCAGCAGTGAGGGGCAGGGGGCAATGGACATTCAGTACTTC. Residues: CASSEGQGAMDIQYF.